This T cell receptor (beta chain) came from a study of metastatic and nonmetastatic thyroid tumors. TCRdb re-processed the PCR reads through MiXCR. In the table there are 64,000 or so clones, roughly 16% of which are singletons. Regarding the study as a whole: TCR beta diversity was reportedly significantly higher in malignant thyroid tumors than benign nodules, in blood and tumor.

Each patient came to thyroid surgery without any prior treatment (of any kind). Deletions cut 0 bases from V and 9 bases from J, with 12 bases between. The CDR3 covers 14 residues. Germline V lookup: CDR1 MNHNS, CDR2 SASEGT. Many counts were recorded for this clone. Its antigen is unknown. Sequencing was carried out using blood. This TCR came from a male donor with papillary thyroid cancer or a benign thyroid nodule (not recorded which). Some clones in this sample may be carry-over from other donors' samples. V usage is TRBV6-1 and J usage is TRBJ2-1; TRBD1 is a possible D gene (5 bases). CDR3 DNA: TGTGCCAGCAGTGAAGCGGGGCCTCTGAGTGAGCAGTTCTTC. This gives the protein CASSEAGPLSEQFF.